Shown below are 17 T cell receptor delta chains from a single sample sequenced in a study of Vδ1+ human thymocytes. The study's findings and limits: In the thymus, TRG and TRD repertoires looked highly polyclonal with Gaussian CDR3 lengths.

RNA was extracted from the cells and then reverse transcribed. The CDR3 regions were amplified by multiplex PCR from V-gene primers to a constant-region primer. TCRdb ran CATT on the multiplex PCR reads. This table holds roughly 55,000 delta-chain clones, more than 15% found once. These receptors' antigens are unknown. Sequencing was carried out using Vdelta1+ gamma-delta thymocytes from the thymus. Subset specified: FACS-sorted CD3+ TCRalphabeta- TCRVdelta1+ TCRVdelta2- thymocytes. The receptors shown here come from a boy under three years old who had congenital heart surgery.

This chain joins TRDV1 and TRDJ1, with 11 positions matching TRDD3. The J segment lost 0 bases and the V segment lost 4 bases, leaving 22 bases of the junction unmatched. Germline CDR1 is TSWWSYY and CDR2 is QGS. This CDR3 is 22 amino acids long. The CDR3 bases are TGTGCTCTTGGGGCGAGATCCTCCTTTCCAGTACTGGGGGATAGGTACACCGATAAACTCATCTTT. Translation gives CALGARSSFPVLGDRYTDKLIF.

This clone came up a few times. The rearrangement joins TRDV1 to TRDJ1; D tentatively reads TRDD2 or TRDD3 (7 bases each). V was pared by 4 bases and J by 3 bases, with 48 bases between. CDR3 size: 26 residues. The germline V gene has CDR1 TSWWSYY and CDR2 QGS. The CDR3 coding sequence is TGTGCTCTTGGGGCGCCCGGCGCCGCCTTCCTGATAGTACTGGGGTATAGAATCCATGGGTCCGATAAACTCATCTTT. Amino acid sequence: CALGAPGAAFLIVLGYRIHGSDKLIF.

This sequence joins TRDV1 and TRDJ1; D remains unclear. The V and J ends lost 2 bases and 0 bases respectively, with 19 bases between them. The CDR3 spans 18 residues. The germline V gene has CDR1 TSWWSYY and CDR2 QGS. In DNA, the CDR3 is TGTGCTCTTGGGGAAAGGGGCCTAATCCGCCAGTACACCGATAAACTCATCTTT. Protein product: CALGERGLIRQYTDKLIF.

A few counts support this clone. The rearrangement joins TRDV1 to TRDJ2, with D perhaps matching TRDD3 (6 bases). Germline loops: CDR1 TSWWSYY, CDR2 QGS. The germline V and J ends were trimmed by 0 bases and 4 bases, with 15 bases remaining between them. The CDR3 loop spans 17 amino acids. CDR3: CALGELWWGLPTAQLFF. The CDR3 DNA is TGTGCTCTTGGGGAACTGTGGTGGGGGTTACCGACAGCACAACTCTTCTTT.

This clone came up a few times. The rearrangement links TRDV1 to TRDJ1; TRDD3 aligns across 7 bases. The CDR3 has 18 amino acids. V dropped 3 bases and J dropped 0; count of bases not matched to a gene: 13. The germline CDR1 and CDR2 sequences are TSWWSYY and QGS. CDR3 sequence reads: CALGDLAGLGSYTDKLIF. The CDR3 nucleotides are TGTGCTCTTGGGGACCTCGCCGGACTGGGGTCGTACACCGATAAACTCATCTTT.

The chain recombines TRDV1 with TRDJ1; TRDD3 matches at 8 bases. CDR1 and CDR2 from the germline V gene are TSWWSYY and QGS. CDR3 length: 17 amino acids. The V segment lost 1 base and the J segment 4 bases; nucleotides outside the gene matches: 11. The CDR3 here is CALGEPSGDMLFDKLIF. The CDR3 DNA reads TGTGCTCTTGGGGAACCCTCGGGGGATATGCTGTTCGATAAACTCATCTTT.

The V gene is TRDV1, the J gene TRDJ1; D gene unclear. The CDR3 has 14 residues. CDR1 and CDR2 from the germline V gene are TSWWSYY and QGS. The V gene lost 4 bases and the J gene lost 4 bases, with 13 bases spanning the gap. In DNA, the CDR3 is TGTGCTCTTGGGGGAAAGCAGGCGTTCGATAAACTCATCTTT. This sequence encodes CALGGKQAFDKLIF.

This clone was seen only a few times. This chain joins TRAV29/DV5 and TRDJ1, with 11 bases aligning to TRDD3. Losses at the gene ends were 2 bases for V and 5 bases for J; bases not matched to a gene: 26. Germline V gene sequence: CDR1 NSMFDY, CDR2 ISSIKDK. This CDR3 region has 21 residues. The DNA of the CDR3 is TGTGCAGCAAGGATGACCTACTCGGCTACTGGGGTGGGGGATACGAGGGATAAACTCATCTTT. It encodes CAARMTYSATGVGDTRDKLIF.

This clone was observed a handful of times. The V and J genes are TRDV1 and TRDJ1; 13 bases line up with TRDD3. Trimming took 4 bases from V and 0 from J; bases not matched to a gene: 17. This CDR3 has 21 residues. CDR1 is TSWWSYY, CDR2 QGS, per germline. CDR3 in amino acids: CALGGQLRGTGGYGYTDKLIF. Written as DNA, the CDR3 is TGTGCTCTTGGGGGCCAACTACGGGGTACTGGGGGATACGGGTACACCGATAAACTCATCTTT.

The chain links TRDV1 to TRDJ1, with D possibly being TRDD2 (5 bases). V lost 0 bases and J lost 0, with 17 bases in between. Germline CDR1 TSWWSYY, CDR2 QGS. The CDR3 contains 18 residues. The CDR3 protein is CALGELRALLPYTDKLIF. CDR3 coding DNA: TGTGCTCTTGGGGAACTTCGGGCCCTTCTGCCGTACACCGATAAACTCATCTTT.

This rearrangement joins TRDV1 to TRDJ1, with 7 positions matching TRDD3. The CDR3 is made up of 19 amino acids. The J segment lost 3 bases and the V segment lost 5 bases, leaving 21 bases of the junction unmatched. Per the germline V gene, CDR1 is TSWWSYY and CDR2 is QGS. CDR3 loop: CALGIIRGYYWGESDKLIF. The DNA for the CDR3 is TGTGCTCTTGGGATAATTCGGGGCTACTACTGGGGAGAATCCGATAAACTCATCTTT.

The chain employs TRDV1 and TRDJ1; TRDD2 aligns across 8 bases. V lost 4 bases and J lost 4; bases outside the gene matches: 20. This CDR3 is 19 amino acids long. Germline V gene lookup returns CDR1 TSWWSYY and CDR2 QGS. The CDR3 protein is CALGVSLPSGIERYDKLIF. In DNA, the CDR3 is TGTGCTCTTGGGGTGTCCCTTCCTAGCGGGATCGAGCGGTACGATAAACTCATCTTT.

The gene calls are TRDV1 and TRDJ1; D is tentatively TRDD2 or TRDD3 (5 bases each). The V end was cut by 1 base, the J end by 2 bases, with 17 bases between. Germline lookup yields CDR1 TSWWSYY and CDR2 QGS. The CDR3 has 17 residues. Written as DNA, the CDR3 is TGTGCTCTTGGGGAACCTCCTAGGGTATGGGGAACCGATAAACTCATCTTT. Protein product: CALGEPPRVWGTDKLIF.

This sequence joins TRDV1 and TRDJ1; 7 positions agree with TRDD3. This CDR3 region has 18 residues. J lost 7 bases, V lost 1 base, and 18 bases had no gene match. Germline assignment: CDR1 TSWWSYY and CDR2 QGS. The CDR3 is CALGEPTGTWLGGRKLIF. The DNA of the CDR3 is TGTGCTCTTGGGGAACCGACGGGAACTTGGCTGGGGGGCCGTAAACTCATCTTT.

This clone was seen only a few times. The chain uses TRDV1 and TRDJ1, with a possible D match to TRDD3 (6 bases). The CDR3 has 17 residues. Germline assignment: CDR1 TSWWSYY and CDR2 QGS. Trimming took off 1 base at V and 3 bases at J, with 18 bases between the two ends. The chain's CDR3 is CALGEQGVLGASDKLIF. As DNA, the CDR3 is TGTGCTCTTGGGGAACAGGGGGTACTGGGTGCGTCCGATAAACTCATCTTT.

The rearrangement links TRDV1 to TRDJ1; D gene ambiguous. Germline V lookup: CDR1 TSWWSYY, CDR2 QGS. V lost 0 bases and J lost 4, with 15 bases in between. CDR3 length: 16 residues. The CDR3, as DNA: TGTGCTCTTGGGGAACTCCCCCCCGCAATGAACGATAAACTCATCTTT. It yields the protein CALGELPPAMNDKLIF.

This clone was seen a few times. Other nucleotide sequences in the sample specify the same CDR3. The genes are TRDV3 and TRDJ1; 7 bases line up with TRDD3. Losses at the gene ends were 3 bases for V and 0 bases for J; bases not matched to a gene: 16. The CDR3 length is 17 residues. Per germline, CDR1 TVYSNPD and CDR2 GDNSRS (reference sequence). The CDR3 bases are TGTGCCTTCGTAGACCAGCCTGGCGGGGGATACACCGATAAACTCATCTTT. Translating it yields CAFVDQPGGGYTDKLIF.